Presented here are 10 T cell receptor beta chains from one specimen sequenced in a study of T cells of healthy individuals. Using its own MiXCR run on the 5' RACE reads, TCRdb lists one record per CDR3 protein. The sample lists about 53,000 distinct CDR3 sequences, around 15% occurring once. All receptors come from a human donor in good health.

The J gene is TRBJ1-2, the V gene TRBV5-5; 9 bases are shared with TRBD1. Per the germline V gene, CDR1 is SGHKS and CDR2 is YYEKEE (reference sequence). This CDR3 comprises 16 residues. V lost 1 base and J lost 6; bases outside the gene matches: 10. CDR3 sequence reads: CASSLSRTGVLDGYTF. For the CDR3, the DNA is TGTGCCAGCAGCTTGTCAAGGACAGGGGTTCTAGATGGCTACACCTTC.

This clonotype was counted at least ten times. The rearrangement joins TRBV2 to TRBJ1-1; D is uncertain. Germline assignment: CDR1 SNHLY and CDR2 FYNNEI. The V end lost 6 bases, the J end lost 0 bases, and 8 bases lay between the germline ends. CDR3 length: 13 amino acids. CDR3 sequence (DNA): TGTGCCAGCAGAAGGGCCTTGAACACTGAAGCTTTCTTT. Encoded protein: CASRRALNTEAFF.

CDR3 protein: CASSESSSGENNNEQFF. The CDR3 nucleotides read TGTGCCAGCAGCGAGTCCAGCTCGGGGGAGAATAACAATGAGCAGTTCTTC. The genes are TRBV3-1 and TRBJ2-1, with D tentatively TRBD2 (6 bases). Germline-derived CDR1 and CDR2 are LGHDT and YNNKEL (reference sequence). The CDR3 has 17 amino acids. V was trimmed by 5 bases and J by 5 bases, leaving 22 bases between them.

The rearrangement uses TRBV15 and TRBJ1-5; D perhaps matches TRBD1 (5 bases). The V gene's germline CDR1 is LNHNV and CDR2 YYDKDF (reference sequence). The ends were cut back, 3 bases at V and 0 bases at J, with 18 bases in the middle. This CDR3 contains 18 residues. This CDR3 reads CATSSAMGGSGSNQPQHF. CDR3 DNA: TGTGCCACCAGCAGTGCTATGGGGGGTAGCGGTAGCAATCAGCCCCAGCATTTT. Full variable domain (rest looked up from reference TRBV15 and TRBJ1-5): DAMVIQNPRYQVTQFGKPVTLSCSQTLNHNVMYWYQQKSSQAPKLLFHYYDKDFNNEADTPDNFQSRRPNTSFCFLDIRSPGLGDTAMYLCATSSAMGGSGSNQPQHFGDGTRLSIL.

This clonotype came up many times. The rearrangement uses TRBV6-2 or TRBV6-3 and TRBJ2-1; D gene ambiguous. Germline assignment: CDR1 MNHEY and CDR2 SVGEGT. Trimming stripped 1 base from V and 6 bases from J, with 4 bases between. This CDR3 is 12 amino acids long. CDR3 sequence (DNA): TGTGCCAGCAGTTACTTTGGCAATGAGCAGTTCTTC. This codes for CASSYFGNEQFF.

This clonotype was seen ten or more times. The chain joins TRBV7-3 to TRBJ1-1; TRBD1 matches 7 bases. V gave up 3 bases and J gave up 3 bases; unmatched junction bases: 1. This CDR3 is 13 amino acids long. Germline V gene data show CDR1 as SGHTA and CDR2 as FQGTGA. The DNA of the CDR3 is TGTGCCAGCAGCTTGACAGGGTACACTGAAGCTTTCTTT. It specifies CASSLTGYTEAFF. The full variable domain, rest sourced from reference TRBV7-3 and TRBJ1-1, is GAGVSQTPSNKVTEKGKYVELRCDPISGHTALYWYRQSLGQGPEFLIYFQGTGAADDSGLPNDRFFAVRPEGSVSTLKIQRTERGDSAVYLCASSLTGYTEAFFGQGTRLTVV.

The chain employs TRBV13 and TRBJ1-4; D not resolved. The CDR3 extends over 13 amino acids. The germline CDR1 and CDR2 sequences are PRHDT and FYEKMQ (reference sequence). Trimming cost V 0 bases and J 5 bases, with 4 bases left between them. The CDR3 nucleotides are TGTGCCAGCAGCTTAGGACAGAATGAAAAACTGTTTTTT. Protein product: CASSLGQNEKLFF.

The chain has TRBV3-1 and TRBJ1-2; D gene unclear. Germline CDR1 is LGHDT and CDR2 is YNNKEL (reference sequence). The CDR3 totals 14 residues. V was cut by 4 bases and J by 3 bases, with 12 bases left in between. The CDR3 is CASSLSVNHYGYTF. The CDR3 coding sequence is TGTGCCAGCAGCCTGTCAGTTAATCACTATGGCTACACCTTC.

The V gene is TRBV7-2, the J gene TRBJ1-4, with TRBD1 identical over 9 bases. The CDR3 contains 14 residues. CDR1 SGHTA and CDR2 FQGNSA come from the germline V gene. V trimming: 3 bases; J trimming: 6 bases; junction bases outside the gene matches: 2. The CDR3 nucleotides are TGTGCCAGCAGCTTGGGGACAGGGTATGAAAAACTGTTTTTT. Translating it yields CASSLGTGYEKLFF.

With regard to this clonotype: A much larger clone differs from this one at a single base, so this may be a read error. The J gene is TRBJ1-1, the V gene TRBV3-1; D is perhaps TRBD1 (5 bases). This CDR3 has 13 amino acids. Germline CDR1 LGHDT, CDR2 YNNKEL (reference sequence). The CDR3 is CASSQGGIPEASF. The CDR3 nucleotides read TGTGCCAGCAGCCAAGGGGGGATTCCTGAAGCTTCCTTT. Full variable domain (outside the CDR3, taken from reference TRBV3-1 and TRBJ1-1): DTAVSQTPKYLVTQMGNDKSIKCEQNLGHDTMYWYKQDSKKFLKIMFSYNNKELIINETVPNRFSPKSPDKAHLNLHINSLELGDSAVYFCASSQGGIPEASFGQGTRLTVV.